This passage covers 23 T cell receptor beta chains from one sample sequenced in a study of tumor and adjacent non-tumor tissue in lung cancer. Three rounds of nested PCR, following a modified ARM-PCR protocol, produced the TCRbeta library. TCRdb called the multiplex PCR reads again in MiXCR, with one record for every CDR3 protein. This sample yields roughly 82,000 distinct CDR3 sequences, of which around three quarters are seen a single time; just over 20% belongs to the top ten. The template was RNA from unsorted bulk tissue. This non-tumor lung sample came from over 3 cm beyond the tumor edge. The sequencing input was distant non-tumor lung tissue. These receptors all stem from a woman aged 50 to 65 with non-small cell lung cancer.

In the case of this clonotype: Relative to the germline gene, one junction end is altered; a read error may explain this. The chain joins TRBV10-1 to TRBJ2-2; 8 positions agree with TRBD2. The CDR3 is made up of 21 amino acids. CDR1 and CDR2 from the germline V gene are WNHNN and SYGVQD (reference sequence). CDR3 DNA sequence: TGCGCCAGCAGTGAGCCGAGGGGATTAGCGGGACCGATTATGAACACCGGGAAGCTGTTTTTT. Its translation is CASSEPRGLAGPIMNTGKLFF.

Turning to this clonotype: Given the absence of the conserved phenylalanine or tryptophan at the CDR3 end, a read error is likely. No DNA is shown, since the ends of the CDR3 on it are uncertain; the CDR3 is the one TCRdb lists. This chain uses TRBV4-1 with TRBJ2-1; TRBD2 was called by the table and not checked on the DNA. The V gene's germline CDR1 is MGHRA and CDR2 YSYEKL. The CDR3 is made up of 15 amino acids, end residues included. This chain's CDR3 is CASSQDTGFSGEQLL.

This clonotype occurred once. At one end, the junction sequence differs from germline, possibly due to a read error. V gene TRBV29-1 combines with J gene TRBJ1-2; D gene uncertain. Looked up from germline, CDR1 is SQVTM and CDR2 is ANQGSEA. CDR3 length: 12 amino acids. The CDR3 sequence is CSAKRQNYAYTF. Written as DNA, the CDR3 is TGCAGTGCCAAGAGGCAGAACTATGCCTACACCTTC.

V and J are TRBV11-2 and TRBJ2-7, with 8 bases identical to TRBD1. The germline gives CDR1 SGHAT, CDR2 FQNNGV. The V gene end was trimmed by 10 bases and the J gene end by 6 bases; junction bases not matched to a gene: 17. The CDR3 sequence is 15 residues long. The CDR3 coding sequence is TGTGCCAACAACTCCCCAGGGGGCTGGGGGTTCGAGCAGTACTTC. This encodes CANNSPGGWGFEQYF. Together with reference TRBV11-2 and TRBJ2-7, the CDR3 gives the full variable domain: EAGVAQSPRYKIIEKRQSVAFWCNPISGHATLYWYQQILGQGPKLLIQFQNNGVVDDSQLPKDRFSAERLKGVDSTLKIQPAKLEDSAVYLCANNSPGGWGFEQYFGPGTRLTVT.

The rearrangement links TRBV20-1 to TRBJ2-5; weak D call: TRBD1 (6 bases). The V gene's germline CDR1 is DFQATT and CDR2 SNEGSKA (reference sequence). Deletions cut 6 bases from V and 1 base from J, with 6 bases between. The CDR3 extends over 11 amino acids. As DNA, the CDR3 is TGCAGTGCACAGGGCCAAGAGACCCAGTACTTC. Its translation: CSAQGQETQYF.

This clonotype was seen more than once but under ten times. J is TRBJ2-5 and V is TRBV11-1, with D perhaps matching TRBD1 or TRBD2 (5 bases each). Trimming left V 9 bases short and J 4 bases short, with 18 bases between. Germline CDR1 and CDR2: SGHAT and FQDESV (reference sequence). The CDR3 spans 14 residues. The DNA for the CDR3 is TGTGCCAGTAGCCCGGGGCAGGACGTAGAGACCCAGTACTTC. Translating it yields CASSPGQDVETQYF.

This clonotype was picked up a small number of times. One junction end does not reproduce the germline sequence, and a read error may be involved. The chain carries TRBV11-2 and TRBJ2-1; D possibly corresponds to TRBD1 (5 bases). There are 13 residues in the CDR3. CDR1 SGHAT and CDR2 FQNNGV come from the germline V gene. CDR3 DNA: TGTGCCAGCAGCCTAGGGGCTTTCAATGAGCATCTCTTC. Translated, it gives CASSLGAFNEHLF.

With regard to this clonotype: The junction shows a germline mismatch at one end, possibly a read error. The rearrangement uses TRBV20-1 and TRBJ2-3, with 9 bases identical to TRBD2. Germline CDR1 is DFQATT and CDR2 is SNEGSKA (reference sequence). The CDR3 is 15 residues long. The CDR3, as DNA: TGCACTGCTAGAAACCCCGGGACTAGCATAGATACGCAGTATTTT. The encoded protein is CTARNPGTSIDTQYF.

Note on this clonotype: One end of the junction is discordant with germline, which a read error may explain. V gene TRBV11-2 combines with J gene TRBJ1-6; D ambiguous. The CDR3 length is 15 residues. Germline V gene lookup returns CDR1 SGHAT and CDR2 FQNNGV. CDR3 nucleotides: TGTGTCAGCAATTTAGATCCCGGACCCTATTCACCCCTCCACTTT. This gives the protein CVSNLDPGPYSPLHF.

As for this clonotype: Relative to the germline gene, one junction end is altered; a read error may explain this. The chain carries TRBV6-1 and TRBJ1-5, with 8 bases fitting TRBD1. CDR3 size: 15 residues. CDR1 is MNHNS and CDR2 is SASEGT in the germline V gene. CDR3 nucleotide sequence: TGTACCAGTAGCGTGACAGGGGATAGCAATCAGCCCCAGCATTTT. As protein: CTSSVTGDSNQPQHF.

V usage is TRBV10-3 and J usage is TRBJ2-7; 8 bases agree with TRBD1. Unmatched junction bases numbered 14, after V lost 7 bases and J lost 6 bases. The germline V gene has CDR1 ENHRY and CDR2 SYGVKD. CDR3 length equals 15 residues. This CDR3 reads CAITPSRDRRFEQYF. The CDR3 nucleotides are TGTGCCATCACTCCCTCCCGGGACAGGAGATTCGAGCAGTACTTC.

Points on this clonotype: No conserved phenylalanine or tryptophan is present at the end of the CDR3, so a read error is the likely explanation. Written as DNA, the CDR3 is TGCAATGCTAGAGATGTGCGGGGCGAGCAGTACCTC. The encoded protein is CNARDVRGEQYL. V gene TRBV20-1 combines with J gene TRBJ2-7; D is possibly TRBD2 (6 bases). The CDR3 has 12 amino acids. In germline, CDR1 is DFQATT, CDR2 SNEGSKA (reference sequence).

The gene calls are TRBV12-3 or TRBV12-4 and TRBJ2-3, with D perhaps TRBD1 or TRBD2 (5 bases each). The CDR3 is 18 amino acids. V was clipped by 4 bases and J by 7 bases, with 27 bases between them. CDR3 in DNA: TGTGCCAGCAGTTCGATAGATCTGGCCCTTCGGGGCGCATATACGCAGTATTTT. Residues: CASSSIDLALRGAYTQYF.

The gene calls are TRBV29-1 and TRBJ1-1, with TRBD1 as a possible D gene (5 bases). CDR1 SQVTM and CDR2 ANQGSEA come from the germline V gene. V was pared by 7 bases and J by 2 bases, with 17 bases between. CDR3 size: 14 residues. CDR3 sequence (DNA): TGCAGCGCTGGGAGGGAGGGGCGAAACACTGAAGCTTTCTTT. This encodes CSAGREGRNTEAFF.

J is TRBJ1-2 and V is TRBV5-4, with D possibly being TRBD1 (5 bases). This CDR3 region has 13 residues. Germline values: CDR1 SGHNT, CDR2 YYREEE (reference sequence). Trimming took off 2 bases at V and 4 bases at J, with 9 bases between the two ends. The CDR3 region has the DNA TGTGCCAGCAGCTTCCGGGACGCCTATGGCTACACCTTC. This sequence encodes CASSFRDAYGYTF.

A note on this clonotype: A read error may explain this, as a much larger clone is one base away. The rearrangement joins TRBV20-1 to TRBJ1-5; 7 nucleotides agree with TRBD1. The germline gives CDR1 DFQATT, CDR2 SNEGSKA (reference sequence). This CDR3 comprises 13 residues. CDR3 loop: CSAKGQLDQPRHF. In nucleotides, the CDR3 is TGCAGTGCTAAGGGACAGTTAGATCAGCCCCGGCATTTT.

As for this clonotype: The CDR3 carries no conserved terminal phenylalanine or tryptophan, so it likely arises from a read error. The DNA is omitted, as the CDR3 cannot be located on it reliably, and the CDR3 follows TCRdb's listing. The rearrangement uses TRBV5-1 and TRBJ2-7; the listed D gene, TRBD1, was not tested against the DNA. With termini counted, the CDR3 has 14 amino acids. Germline assignment: CDR1 SGHRS and CDR2 YFSETQ. CDR3 amino acids: CASCLGGSTYEEYL.

Turning to this clonotype: At one end, the junction sequence differs from germline, possibly due to a read error. The V and J genes are TRBV6-5 and TRBJ2-7, with 10 bases lining up with TRBD1. Per germline, CDR1 MNHEY and CDR2 SVGAGI. The CDR3 contains 14 residues. The CDR3 nucleotides are TGTGCCAGCAATTACCGGGACAGGGGCGACGAGAAGTACTTC. Amino acid sequence: CASNYRDRGDEKYF.

With regard to this clonotype: The junction differs from germline at one of its ends, possibly a read error. The genes are TRBV4-1 and TRBJ2-1; D is ambiguous. The CDR3 length is 15 residues. The germline V gene encodes CDR1 MGHRA and CDR2 YSYEKL. CDR3 DNA: TGCGTCAGCAGCCAAGTTATCGGTAGTGTCAATGAGCAGTTCTTC. Its protein product is CVSSQVIGSVNEQFF.

In regard to this clonotype: This may be a read error, as it is one base from a much larger clone. The gene calls are TRBV7-9 and TRBJ2-5; no definite D call. This CDR3 comprises 14 residues. Looked up from germline, CDR1 is SEHNR and CDR2 is FQNEAQ (reference sequence). Trimming removed 1 base from V and 5 bases from J, with 11 bases in between. This chain's CDR3 is CASSLGQLFETQYF. The CDR3 nucleotides are TGTGCCAGCAGCTTAGGGCAGCTCTTCGAGACCCAGTACTTC.

For this clonotype: Since the CDR3 does not end with the conserved phenylalanine or tryptophan, this likely comes from a read error. The rearrangement uses TRBV4-1 and TRBJ2-5; the D gene is possibly TRBD2 (5 bases). Germline V CDR1 and CDR2: MGHRA, YSYEKL. The CDR3 runs 16 residues. Trimming shortened V by 0 bases and J by 5 bases, and 16 bases separated the two germline ends. CDR3: CASSQEQREGHETQYS. In DNA, the CDR3 is TGCGCCAGCAGCCAAGAACAGCGAGAGGGCCACGAGACCCAGTACTCC.

This clonotype was detected many times. The genes are TRBV20-1 and TRBJ2-3; no firm D call. The V and J ends lost 6 bases and 2 bases respectively, with 15 bases between them. CDR3 size: 14 residues. CDR1 and CDR2 (germline): DFQATT, SNEGSKA (reference sequence). The CDR3 nucleotides are TGCAGTGCGGGCGGAGAGTCGATCACAGATACGCAGTATTTT. This translates into CSAGGESITDTQYF.

Regarding this clonotype: This may come from a read error, since a much larger clone is one base off. The V and J genes are TRBV11-2 and TRBJ2-1, with 11 bases aligning to TRBD2. The CDR3 spans 14 residues. Germline CDR1 and CDR2: SGHAT and FQNNGV. The CDR3 DNA is TGTGTCAGCAGCTTACTAGCGGGAGTACATGAGCAGTTCTTC. Translation: CVSSLLAGVHEQFF.